This TCR beta chain was recorded in a study of T cell responses to AZD1222 COVID-19 vaccine. Points from the study as a whole: Clonal diversity may have been underestimated, and the donors were mostly white British, with more females than males.

Trimming stripped 1 base from V and 2 bases from J, with 14 bases between. In germline, CDR1 is WNHNN, CDR2 SYGVQD (reference sequence). This CDR3 spans 16 amino acids. Profiled with immunoSEQ multiplex PCR; TCRdb holds only in-frame clones, not every one. The sample includes 210,000 or so clones, about 94% of them seen just once. On this clone itself: The antigen remains unidentified.

Material: peripheral blood, obtained 28 days after the second dose of the MenACWY control vaccine. The chain is built from TRBV10-1 and TRBJ1-1; D gene unclear. The source is an adult who received the MenACWY meningococcal vaccine as a control. This CDR3 is CASSEFWGESNTEAFF. Written as DNA, the CDR3 is TGCGCCAGCAGTGAGTTTTGGGGAGAATCTAACACTGAAGCTTTCTTT.